Shown below are 14 T cell receptor beta chains from a single sample sequenced in a study of blood T cell repertoires in COVID-19. Data came from immunoSEQ multiplex PCR; TCRdb stores just in-frame clones and leaves some out. The data contain tens of thousands of clones, roughly four fifths of them singletons. The material sequenced was peripheral blood. The receptors stem from a man between 65 and 85 years old with acute or convalescent COVID-19.

This rearrangement joins TRBV5-8 to TRBJ1-5; 7 bases fit TRBD1. With 1 base clipped from V and 6 bases from J, the junction kept 19 bases outside the gene matches. From germline, CDR1 is SGHTS and CDR2 YDEGEE. This CDR3 region has 19 residues. The CDR3 sequence: CASSLIITGVVGGGQPQHF. As DNA, the CDR3 is TGTGCCAGCAGCTTGATTATTACAGGGGTTGTTGGAGGAGGTCAGCCCCAGCATTTT. Full variable domain (outside the CDR3, taken from reference TRBV5-8 and TRBJ1-5): EAGVTQSPTHLIKTRGQQATLRCSPISGHTSVYWYQQALGLGLQFLLWYDEGEERNRGNFPPRFSGRQFPNYSSELNVNALELEDSALYLCASSLIITGVVGGGQPQHFGDGTRLSIL.

This chain connects TRBV7-6 to TRBJ2-2; 8 positions match TRBD1. Germline CDR1 reads SGHVS; CDR2 reads FNYEAQ. CDR3 size: 16 residues. J lost 5 bases, V lost 5 bases, and 10 bases had no gene match. CDR3 residues: CASSRTYRQGTGELFF. The CDR3 nucleotides read TGTGCCAGCAGCCGGACCTATAGACAGGGGACCGGGGAGCTGTTTTTT.

This chain links TRBV9 with TRBJ1-2; 9 positions match TRBD1. The CDR3 has 20 amino acids. Germline V lookup: CDR1 SGDLS, CDR2 YYNGEE. Losses at the gene ends were 2 bases for V and 0 bases for J; bases not matched to a gene: 17. CDR3 bases: TGTGCCAGCAGCGTCGATCTCCCGGGACAGGGCTTCTTAGCTAACTATGGCTACACCTTC. Protein: CASSVDLPGQGFLANYGYTF.

V and J are TRBV28 and TRBJ2-1; D is uncertain. This CDR3 comprises 12 residues. CDR1 and CDR2 from the germline V gene are MDHEN and SYDVKM. Between the trimmed V and J ends, which lost 8 bases and 6 bases, there was a span of 11 bases. DNA of the CDR3: TGTGCCAGCCACTTAGCCCCCAATGAGCAGTTCTTC. This translates into CASHLAPNEQFF.

The V gene is TRBV7-8, the J gene TRBJ1-2, with D tentatively TRBD1 (5 bases). The V end lost 10 bases, the J end lost 8 bases, and 20 bases lay between the germline ends. The CDR3 length is 13 residues. Germline V lookup: CDR1 SGHVS, CDR2 FQNEAQ. CDR3 sequence (DNA): TGTGCCACTCTCCAGCGGGACGGAGGAGGCTACACCTTC. Its protein is CATLQRDGGGYTF.

The chain recombines TRBV2 with TRBJ1-2; D perhaps matches TRBD1 (6 bases). CDR1 and CDR2 from the germline V gene are SNHLY and FYNNEI. The CDR3 totals 13 residues. V was shortened by 3 bases and J by 8 bases, with 13 bases between the two germline ends. For the CDR3, the DNA is TGTGCCAGCAGTGAGGGCAACAGGGACGGCTACACCTTC. Translated: CASSEGNRDGYTF.

The rearrangement joins TRBV18 to TRBJ2-7; 7 bases match TRBD2. The V segment lost 5 bases and the J segment 0 bases; nucleotides outside the gene matches: 4. Looked up from germline, CDR1 is KGHSH and CDR2 is LQKENI. This CDR3 is 14 amino acids long. The DNA for the CDR3 is TGTGCCAGCTCAAGACTAGCAGACTCCTACGAGCAGTACTTC. It codes for CASSRLADSYEQYF.

This chain joins TRBV25-1 and TRBJ2-1, with 8 nucleotides matching TRBD2. Trimming cost V 1 base and J 1 base; bases outside gene matches: 3. The CDR3 is 16 residues long. In germline, CDR1 is MGHDK, CDR2 SYGVNS. In DNA, the CDR3 is TGTGCCAGCAGTGAATCCCGGGGGGGGTCCTACAATGAGCAGTTCTTC. It codes for CASSESRGGSYNEQFF.

This sequence joins TRBV25-1 and TRBJ1-2, with a tentative D call TRBD1 (6 bases). CDR3 size: 15 residues. Germline V CDR1 and CDR2: MGHDK, SYGVNS. V was cut by 2 bases and J by 3 bases, with 13 bases left in between. CDR3 nucleotides: TGTGCCAGCAGTGAAGGTACAGGGCTCGACTATGGCTACACCTTC. It yields the protein CASSEGTGLDYGYTF.

V is TRBV19 and J is TRBJ2-3, with unresolved D. Germline V gene lookup returns CDR1 LNHDA and CDR2 SQIVND (reference sequence). This CDR3 has 13 residues. The V end was cut by 5 bases, the J end by 1 base, with 7 bases between. As DNA, the CDR3 is TGTGCCAGTAGTTGGCAGGGCACAGATACGCAGTATTTT. Its protein is CASSWQGTDTQYF.

The V gene is TRBV19, the J gene TRBJ2-5, with D maybe TRBD2 (6 bases). V was trimmed by 3 bases and J by 0 bases, leaving 8 bases between them. The length of the CDR3 is 14 residues. Germline V gene data show CDR1 as LNHDA and CDR2 as SQIVND (reference sequence). The CDR3 bases are TGTGCCAGTAGTATTGGGGGGTACCAAGAGACCCAGTACTTC. Translated, it gives CASSIGGYQETQYF. Using reference TRBV19 and TRBJ2-5 for the parts outside the CDR3, the full variable domain is DGGITQSPKYLFRKEGQNVTLSCEQNLNHDAMYWYRQDPGQGLRLIYYSQIVNDFQKGDIAEGYSVSREKKESFPLTVTSAQKNPTAFYLCASSIGGYQETQYFGPGTRLLVL.

This sequence joins TRBV4-3 and TRBJ1-2; D remains ambiguous. This CDR3 region has 13 residues. Germline V gives CDR1 LGHNA, CDR2 YSLEER. V lost 4 bases to trimming and J lost 2 bases, with 8 bases between them. The CDR3 DNA is TGCGCCAGCAGCCGGACTGAAAACTATGGCTACACCTTC. Its translation: CASSRTENYGYTF.

The V call is TRBV5-6, the J call TRBJ1-3, with D hard to call. In germline, CDR1 is SGHDT, CDR2 YYEEEE. The CDR3 loop spans 14 amino acids. V lost 1 base to trimming and J lost 2 bases, with 7 bases between them. The CDR3 here is CASSLPQAGNTIYF. The CDR3 nucleotides read TGTGCCAGCAGCTTGCCACAAGCTGGAAACACCATATATTTT.

The chain has TRBV16 and TRBJ1-1; D may be TRBD1 (5 bases). V was shortened by 0 bases and J by 7 bases, with 15 bases between the two germline ends. The CDR3 extends over 15 amino acids. Germline lookup yields CDR1 KGHSY and CDR2 FQNENV. The CDR3 nucleotides are TGTGCCAGCAGCCAATCGAGGACATTTACTAATGAAGCTTTCTTT. It yields the protein CASSQSRTFTNEAFF.